The clone carrying this TCR beta chain appeared a few times. Its antigen is undetermined. Trimming took 0 bases from V and 4 from J; bases not matched to a gene: 7. Germline V gene lookup returns CDR1 SEHNR and CDR2 FQNEAQ (reference sequence). The CDR3 loop spans 16 amino acids. Both 60 Vbeta primers and 13 Jbeta primers went into the PCR. Profiled with immunoSEQ multiplex PCR; TCRdb holds only in-frame clones, not every one. The data contain tens of thousands of clones, 60% to 80% of them singletons. The data belong to a study of cytomegalovirus exposure and HLA in healthy donors. Overall study results and limits: Rates of TCR association differed by HLA locus in a later analysis, with DRB1 highest and HLA-C lowest.

The source material was PBMCs. The genes are TRBV7-9 and TRBJ2-3; 7 bases are a match to TRBD1. The TCR comes from a woman aged 45 to 65 in good health and CMV-seropositive. The CDR3 loop reads CASSLAGTVEADTQYF. The CDR3 region has the DNA TGTGCCAGCAGCTTAGCGGGGACAGTGGAAGCAGATACGCAGTATTTT.